This T cell receptor beta chain stems from a study of spatial heterogeneity in lung cancer (dated by TCRdb to 2018 to 2020). For context, the study as a whole: Beta-chain transcripts were consistently detected in greater numbers than alpha-chain transcripts, which likely reflects a higher abundance of beta-chain transcripts. In the raw uncorrected reads, each unique combination of TCR and UMI appeared more than ten times on average. In non-small cell lung cancer, the study quantitatively compared TCR alpha and beta repertoires across several tumor regions, matched nontumor lung, and blood. The study linked features of the TCR repertoire to counts of nonsynonymous mutations, which were determined by whole-exome sequencing of tumor tissue. At surgery, 220 tumor regions, approximately 64 matched nontumor lung samples and more than 50 PBMC samples were TCR-sequenced for both alpha and beta chains.

Libraries came from 5' RACE. Sequencing took place on a NextSeq 500. The TCR library protocol attached a unique molecular identifier to each TCR cDNA molecule to allow correction of PCR and sequencing errors. Regarding the original processing steps: TCR identification, UMI-based error correction and CDR3 extraction were all carried out with Decombinator tools. Expanded TCRs were defined as those above a frequency of 2 per 1,000, corresponding to the top 1% of the tumor frequency distribution. Renyi diversity was calculated using the R vegan package after each repertoire was subsampled 100 times to 5,000 TCRs. To build CDR3 similarity networks, amino acid triplet string-kernel similarity was used, and CDR3s were connected when their pairwise similarity was above 0.82. The public sequencing data were trimmed at Q25 with fastp and processed into clonotypes with MiXCR by TCRdb, which kept only in-frame beta chains. Every distinct CDR3 protein forms one entry, paired with its most common genes and DNA. TCRdb, rather than the study authors, made the V and J calls. The sample records 3,000 to 4,500 distinct CDR3 sequences, approximately 7% of which are singletons. The ten largest clonotypes hold around 19% of the sample.

Taken from cysteine to phenylalanine, the CDR3 has 22 residues. The retained sequence is limited to the CDR3, 66 bases, with the frame set at the first base. Ends trimmed: V by 2 bases, J by 0 bases; bases unmatched to a gene: 21. The germline V gene yields MNHEY for CDR1 and SVGEGT for CDR2. Overall study results and their limits: Additional single-cell paired TCR alpha and beta sequencing was considered necessary to confirm, at a functional level, the hypothesis that regional TCRs recognize regional mutations.

By how much of the sample it makes up, this clonotype is medium-sized (0.01 to 0.1%). The clone's antigen remains unknown. Within one base of it there is no much larger clone, and no base qualities were kept. The intended sense of this specimen's time point label: sample taken at primary tumor resection. Without any cell sorting, TCR sequencing was performed on whole RNA extracted either from tumor and nontumor lung tissue or from cryopreserved PBMC samples. The donors were 60 to 80 patients from the lung TRACERx cohort who had early-stage, untreated non-small cell lung cancer. Only patients for whom sufficient RNA was available from at least two tumor regions were selected for TCR sequencing. Tumor and adjacent nontumor lung specimens were reviewed by a lung pathologist before selection.

The rearranged segments are TRBV6-2 or TRBV6-3 and TRBJ2-3; a stretch of 9 junction bases matches TRBD2. This TCR was recovered from a male donor with early-stage non-small cell lung cancer. The material was normal lung tissue next to the tumor, obtained at surgery. The DNA sequence follows: TGTGCCAGCAGTTACCCCACCCGGGGGAGTAGCGGGAGTTTAGGTAGCACAGATACGCAGTATTTT. Its translation is CASSYPTRGSSGSLGSTDTQYF.